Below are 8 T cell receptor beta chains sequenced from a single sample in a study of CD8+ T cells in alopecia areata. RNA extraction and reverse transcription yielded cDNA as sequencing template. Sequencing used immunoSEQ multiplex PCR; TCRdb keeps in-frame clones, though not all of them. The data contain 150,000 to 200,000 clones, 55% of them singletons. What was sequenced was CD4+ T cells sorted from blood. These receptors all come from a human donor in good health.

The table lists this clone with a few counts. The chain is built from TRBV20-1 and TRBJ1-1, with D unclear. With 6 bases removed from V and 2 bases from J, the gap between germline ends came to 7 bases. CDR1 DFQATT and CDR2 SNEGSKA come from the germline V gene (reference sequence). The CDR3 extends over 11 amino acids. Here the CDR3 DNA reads TGCAGTGCGGAAACCAACACTGAAGCTTTCTTT. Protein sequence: CSAETNTEAFF.

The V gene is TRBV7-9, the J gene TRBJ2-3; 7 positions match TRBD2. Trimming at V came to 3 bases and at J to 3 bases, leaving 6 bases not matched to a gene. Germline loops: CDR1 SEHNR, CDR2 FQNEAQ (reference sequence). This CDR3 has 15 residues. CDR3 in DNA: TGTGCCAGCAGCTTGGGGGGGACGGCAACAGATACGCAGTATTTT. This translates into CASSLGGTATDTQYF. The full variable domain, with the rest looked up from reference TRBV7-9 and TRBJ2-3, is DTGVSQNPRHKITKRGQNVTFRCDPISEHNRLYWYRQTLGQGPEFLTYFQNEAQLEKSRLLSDRFSAERPKGSFSTLEIQRTEQGDSAMYLCASSLGGTATDTQYFGPGTRLTVL.

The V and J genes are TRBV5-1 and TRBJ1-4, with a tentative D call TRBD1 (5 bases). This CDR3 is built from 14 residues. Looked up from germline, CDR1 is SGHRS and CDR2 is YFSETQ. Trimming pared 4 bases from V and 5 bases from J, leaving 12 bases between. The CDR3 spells CASSQTGGNEKLFF. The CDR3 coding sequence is TGCGCCAGCAGCCAGACCGGGGGGAATGAAAAACTGTTTTTT. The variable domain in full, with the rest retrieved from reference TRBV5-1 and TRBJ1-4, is KAGVTQTPRYLIKTRGQQVTLSCSPISGHRSVSWYQQTPGQGLQFLFEYFSETQRNKGNFPGRFSGRQFSNSRSEMNVSTLELGDSALYLCASSQTGGNEKLFFGSGTQLSVL.

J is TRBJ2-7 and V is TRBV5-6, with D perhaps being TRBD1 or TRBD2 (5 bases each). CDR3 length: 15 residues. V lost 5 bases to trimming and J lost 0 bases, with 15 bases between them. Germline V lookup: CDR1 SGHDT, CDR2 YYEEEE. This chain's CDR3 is CASSGTRANSYEQYF. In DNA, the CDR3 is TGTGCCAGCAGTGGGACCAGGGCAAACTCCTACGAGCAGTACTTC.

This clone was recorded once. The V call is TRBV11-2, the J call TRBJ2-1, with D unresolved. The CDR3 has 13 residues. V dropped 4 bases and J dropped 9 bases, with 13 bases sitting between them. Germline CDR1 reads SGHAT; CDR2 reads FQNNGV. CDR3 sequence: CASSSLEVVEQFF. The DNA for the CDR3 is TGTGCCAGCAGCTCCCTGGAAGTCGTTGAGCAGTTCTTC. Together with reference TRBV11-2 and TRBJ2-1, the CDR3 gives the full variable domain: EAGVAQSPRYKIIEKRQSVAFWCNPISGHATLYWYQQILGQGPKLLIQFQNNGVVDDSQLPKDRFSAERLKGVDSTLKIQPAKLEDSAVYLCASSSLEVVEQFFGPGTRLTVL.

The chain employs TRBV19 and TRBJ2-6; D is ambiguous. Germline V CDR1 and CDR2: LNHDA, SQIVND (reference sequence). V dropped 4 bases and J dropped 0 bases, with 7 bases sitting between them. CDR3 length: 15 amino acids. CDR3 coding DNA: TGTGCCAGTAGTACCGGTACCTCTGGGGCCAACGTCCTGACTTTC. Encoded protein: CASSTGTSGANVLTF.

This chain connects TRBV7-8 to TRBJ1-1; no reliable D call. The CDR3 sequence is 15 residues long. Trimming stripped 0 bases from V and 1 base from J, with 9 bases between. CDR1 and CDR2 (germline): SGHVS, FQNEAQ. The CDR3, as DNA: TGTGCCAGCAGCTTAGCGCCTTGGGAGAACACTGAAGCTTTCTTT. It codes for CASSLAPWENTEAFF.

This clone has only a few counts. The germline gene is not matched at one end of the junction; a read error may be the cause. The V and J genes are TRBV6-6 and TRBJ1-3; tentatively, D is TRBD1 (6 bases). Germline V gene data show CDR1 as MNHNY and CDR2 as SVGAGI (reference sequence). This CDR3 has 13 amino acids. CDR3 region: CASIPTGGDTIYF. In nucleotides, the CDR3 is TGTGCCAGCATACCGACAGGTGGAGACACCATATATTTT.